The 14 T cell receptor beta chains below come from one sample, sequenced in a study of cytomegalovirus exposure and HLA in healthy donors. The PCR used 60 Vbeta and 13 Jbeta primers. Clones were sequenced by immunoSEQ multiplex PCR, and TCRdb holds only the in-frame ones, with some missing. This table holds around 150,000 clones, around 80% found once. The sequenced sample was PBMCs. The origin of the receptors is a male donor in good health and CMV-seronegative.

In its sample, this clone was seen a few times. The rearrangement joins TRBV18 to TRBJ2-3; weak D call: TRBD2 (6 bases). Trimming removed 7 bases from V and 3 bases from J, with 11 bases in between. CDR3 size: 13 residues. The germline gives CDR1 KGHSH, CDR2 LQKENI. As DNA, the CDR3 is TGTGCCAGCTTAACGGGGGTTACAGATACGCAGTATTTT. Its protein product is CASLTGVTDTQYF. Combining the CDR3 with reference TRBV18 and TRBJ2-3 gives the whole variable domain NAGVMQNPRHLVRRRGQEARLRCSPMKGHSHVYWYRQLPEEGLKFMVYLQKENIIDESGMPKERFSAEFPKEGPSILRIQQVVRGDSAAYFCASLTGVTDTQYFGPGTRLTVL.

The rearrangement uses TRBV6-5 and TRBJ2-3; the D is unclear. There are 15 residues in the CDR3. The V end lost 6 bases, the J end lost 5 bases, and 18 bases lay between the germline ends. Germline V gene data show CDR1 as MNHEY and CDR2 as SVGAGI. CDR3: CASRRRIETGDTQYF. CDR3 DNA: TGTGCCAGCAGGCGCCGTATAGAAACGGGAGATACGCAGTATTTT.

CDR3 bases: TGTGCCAGTAGTATGACGGAGTATAGCAATCAGCCCCAGCATTTT. Its protein product is CASSMTEYSNQPQHF. The chain couples TRBV19 to TRBJ1-5, with D unresolved. V gave up 3 bases and J gave up 0 bases, with 9 bases separating them. Germline CDR1 is LNHDA and CDR2 is SQIVND (reference sequence). There are 15 residues in the CDR3.

This rearrangement joins TRBV11-2 to TRBJ2-5; TRBD2 aligns across 9 bases. The CDR3 has 18 amino acids. V shed 1 base and J 4 bases; nucleotides not matched to a gene: 13. Germline V gene data show CDR1 as SGHAT and CDR2 as FQNNGV. The CDR3, as DNA: TGTGCCAGCAGCTTAGGAGCGCGGGGTAGCGGGGGTGGAGAGACCCAGTACTTC. The encoded protein is CASSLGARGSGGGETQYF. Full variable domain (outside the CDR3, taken from reference TRBV11-2 and TRBJ2-5): EAGVAQSPRYKIIEKRQSVAFWCNPISGHATLYWYQQILGQGPKLLIQFQNNGVVDDSQLPKDRFSAERLKGVDSTLKIQPAKLEDSAVYLCASSLGARGSGGGETQYFGPGTRLLVL.

This chain uses TRBV4-3 with TRBJ2-5, with 7 bases lining up with TRBD2. Germline V lookup: CDR1 LGHNA, CDR2 YSLEER. Trimming cost V 0 bases and J 11 bases; bases outside gene matches: 12. The CDR3 spans 15 residues. In nucleotides, the CDR3 is TGCGCCAGCAGCCAAGACTCTCGCGGTGGGAGGGAGCAGTACTTC. Translating gives CASSQDSRGGREQYF.

As concerns this clone: An end of the junction differs from the germline gene, which may be a read error. The gene calls are TRBV27 and TRBJ1-1, with D maybe TRBD1 (6 bases). Germline V lookup: CDR1 MNHEY, CDR2 SMNVEV (reference sequence). CDR3 length equals 14 residues. CDR3 region: CASSPAGTNTEALF. DNA for the CDR3: TGTGCCAGCAGTCCTGCCGGGACAAACACTGAAGCTCTCTTT.

This chain links TRBV5-4 with TRBJ2-7; no reliable D call. This CDR3 region has 12 residues. The V end lost 4 bases, the J end lost 3 bases, and 8 bases lay between the germline ends. Germline V gene data show CDR1 as SGHNT and CDR2 as YYREEE (reference sequence). The CDR3 is CASSRPGYEQYF. The DNA for the CDR3 is TGTGCCAGCAGCCGCCCGGGCTACGAGCAGTACTTC.

The table lists this clone with a count of one. This chain links TRBV7-9 with TRBJ2-2, with 8 bases identical to TRBD1. Germline V gene sequence: CDR1 SEHNR, CDR2 FQNEAQ (reference sequence). V lost 5 bases and J lost 4; bases outside the gene matches: 9. There are 16 residues in the CDR3. In DNA form, the CDR3 reads TGTGCCAGCAGCGATGGACAGGGCTTAAGCACCGGGGAGCTGTTTTTT. Amino acid sequence: CASSDGQGLSTGELFF.

The CDR3 nucleotides are TGTGCCAGCAGTCAATCTACAGCCCCCAGGGGCTACGAGCAGTACTTC. Translated, it gives CASSQSTAPRGYEQYF. This chain connects TRBV28 to TRBJ2-7; tentatively, D is TRBD1 (6 bases). Trimming removed 5 bases at V and 3 bases at J, with 20 bases between. The CDR3 totals 16 residues. Germline V gene sequence: CDR1 MDHEN, CDR2 SYDVKM.

The chain carries TRBV7-9 and TRBJ1-3; D unclear. The germline V gene has CDR1 SEHNR and CDR2 FQNEAQ (reference sequence). CDR3 length equals 14 residues. V lost 5 bases and J 4 bases, leaving 12 bases between the germline ends. DNA for the CDR3: TGTGCCAGCAGCATAAGTGGGCAGGGAAACACCATATATTTT. Its protein product is CASSISGQGNTIYF.

The V and J genes are TRBV21-1 and TRBJ2-7; the table's D call TRBD1 went unverified against the DNA. TRBV21-1 is termed a pseudogene. The CDR3 is 16 residues long. The CDR3 loop is CASSFLWTGGSYEQYF. Written as DNA, the CDR3 is TGTGCCAGCAGCTTCCTTTGGACAGGGGGGAGCTACGAGCAGTACTTC.

This rearrangement joins TRBV28 to TRBJ2-3; 7 bases line up with TRBD2. The CDR3 consists of 14 residues. V lost 2 bases to trimming and J lost 6 bases; unmatched junction nucleotides: 5. From germline, CDR1 is MDHEN and CDR2 SYDVKM. This CDR3 is CASSLGGEGDTQYF. For the CDR3, the DNA is TGTGCCAGCAGTTTAGGAGGGGAGGGGGATACGCAGTATTTT.

This rearrangement joins TRBV6-6 to TRBJ2-1, with 9 bases that match TRBD1. The ends lost 4 bases at V and 3 bases at J; junction bases unmatched: 4. Germline V gene data show CDR1 as MNHNY and CDR2 as SVGAGI (reference sequence). This CDR3 has 15 amino acids. CDR3 coding DNA: TGTGCCAGCAGTTCCGGGACAGGGATCTACAATGAGCAGTTCTTC. It yields the protein CASSSGTGIYNEQFF.

The sample holds one count of this clone. This rearrangement joins TRBV7-3 to TRBJ2-1, with 8 bases lining up with TRBD2. There are 14 residues in the CDR3. V gave up 7 bases and J gave up 5 bases; unmatched junction bases: 7. Germline loops: CDR1 SGHTA, CDR2 FQGTGA. Here the CDR3 reads CASKGSAGDNEQFF. The CDR3 DNA reads TGTGCCAGCAAAGGATCAGCGGGGGACAATGAGCAGTTCTTC. The full variable domain, completed using reference TRBV7-3 and TRBJ2-1, is GAGVSQTPSNKVTEKGKYVELRCDPISGHTALYWYRQSLGQGPEFLIYFQGTGAADDSGLPNDRFFAVRPEGSVSTLKIQRTERGDSAVYLCASKGSAGDNEQFFGPGTRLTVL.